Listed below are T cell receptor beta chains from one sample, sequenced in a study of blood T cell repertoires in COVID-19. Using immunoSEQ multiplex PCR, the repertoire was profiled, and TCRdb retains in-frame clones only, with some absent. The table lists 150,000 to 200,000 clones, roughly 77% of them singletons, with around 17% in the top ten. The specimen was PBMCs or T cells enriched from blood (not recorded which). The source is a woman between 50 and 59 years old with acute COVID-19. Each CDR3 is given with its conserved first and last residue. A D gene is named only where the DNA matches it firmly. Part of the rows lack a size; the others show once, few, many or a class for expanded clones.

D gene: TRBD2
clone size: -
V gene: TRBV29-1
J gene: TRBJ2-4
CDR3 protein: CSVGSGGVAKNIQYF
CDR3 DNA: TGCAGCGTTGGCAGCGGGGGGGTAGCCAAAAACATTCAGTACTTC

D gene: -
clone size: -
V gene: TRBV5-1
J gene: TRBJ1-2
CDR3 protein: CASSLGTGRQLGNTF
CDR3 DNA: TGCGCCAGCAGCTTGGGGACGGGTAGACAGCTTGGAAACACCTTC

D gene: -
clone size: -
V gene: TRBV5-4
J gene: TRBJ1-6
CDR3 protein: CASSLAENSPLHF
CDR3 DNA: TGTGCCAGCAGCTTGGCCGAGAATTCACCCCTCCACTTT

D gene: TRBD2
clone size: -
V gene: TRBV5-5
J gene: TRBJ2-5
CDR3 protein: CASSLPSGGAGETQYF
CDR3 DNA: TGTGCCAGCAGCTTGCCGAGCGGGGGAGCAGGAGAGACCCAGTACTTC

D gene: TRBD1
clone size: once
V gene: TRBV6-2/TRBV6-3
J gene: TRBJ1-2
CDR3 protein: CASSRPDRVFGYTF
CDR3 DNA: TGTGCCAGCAGCCGACCCGACAGGGTATTTGGCTACACCTTC

D gene: -
clone size: -
V gene: TRBV7-2
J gene: TRBJ2-3
CDR3 protein: CASSLVTSSTDTQYF
CDR3 DNA: TGTGCCAGCAGCTTAGTGACATCTAGCACAGATACGCAGTATTTT

D gene: TRBD1
clone size: few
V gene: TRBV19
J gene: TRBJ1-5
CDR3 protein: CASSISNRGGNQPQHF
CDR3 DNA: TGTGCCAGTAGTATATCGAACAGGGGAGGCAATCAGCCCCAGCATTTT

D gene: TRBD2
clone size: once
V gene: TRBV5-6
J gene: TRBJ2-3
CDR3 protein: CASSLGLAPSTDTQYF
CDR3 DNA: TGTGCCAGCAGCTTGGGACTAGCACCTAGCACAGATACGCAGTATTTT

D gene: -
clone size: few
V gene: TRBV7-9
J gene: TRBJ2-2
CDR3 protein: CASSFITFGNTGELFF
CDR3 DNA: TGTGCCAGCAGCTTTATTACTTTTGGTAACACCGGGGAGCTGTTTTTT

D gene: -
clone size: -
V gene: TRBV28
J gene: TRBJ1-2
CDR3 protein: CASSLQGYGYTF
CDR3 DNA: TGTGCCAGCAGTTTACAGGGGTATGGCTACACCTTC

D gene: TRBD1
clone size: few
V gene: TRBV5-1
J gene: TRBJ2-4
CDR3 protein: CASSSGTDKNIQYF
CDR3 DNA: TGCGCCAGCAGTTCCGGGACAGACAAAAACATTCAGTACTTC

D gene: -
clone size: -
V gene: TRBV3-1/TRBV3-2
J gene: TRBJ2-3
CDR3 protein: CASSQGWTTGRKTDTQYF
CDR3 DNA: TGTGCCAGCAGCCAAGGTTGGACTACCGGAAGAAAGACAGATACGCAGTATTTT

D gene: -
clone size: -
V gene: TRBV10-1
J gene: TRBJ2-1
CDR3 protein: CASSPRLNEQFF
CDR3 DNA: TGCGCCAGCAGTCCCCGACTTAATGAGCAGTTCTTC

D gene: -
clone size: -
V gene: TRBV18
J gene: TRBJ1-1
CDR3 protein: CASSTGGPTGLTEAFF
CDR3 DNA: TGTGCCAGCTCAACGGGGGGTCCCACAGGGTTAACTGAAGCTTTCTTT

D gene: -
clone size: -
V gene: TRBV7-8
J gene: TRBJ1-2
CDR3 protein: CASSLTGGYTF
CDR3 DNA: TGTGCCAGCAGCCTGACAGGTGGCTACACCTTC

D gene: -
clone size: -
V gene: TRBV3-1/TRBV3-2
J gene: TRBJ2-1
CDR3 protein: CASSQPPSYNEQFF
CDR3 DNA: TGTGCCAGCAGCCAACCACCTAGTTACAATGAGCAGTTCTTC